This T cell receptor (beta chain) was identified in a study of T cell responses to AZD1222 COVID-19 vaccine. Study background: It was second doses at about 4 or about 12 weeks that were pooled. The study's findings and limits: Reportedly, close to half of spike-specific TCRs are directed against unmutated variant regions. Females made up more of the donors, who were largely white British, and clonal diversity may have come out too low.

The length of the CDR3 is 16 residues. V lost 3 bases and J lost 4; bases outside the gene matches: 11. Germline V gene lookup returns CDR1 SGDLS and CDR2 YYNGEE. Concerning this clone itself: Antigen specificity is unknown.

Data came from immunoSEQ multiplex PCR; TCRdb stores just in-frame clones and leaves some out. The data show about 120,000 clones, 85% to 90% seen once. The sequence was collected from an adult in good health. The sample was peripheral blood, taken on day 0 of AZD1222 vaccination. The chain recombines TRBV9 with TRBJ1-2; TRBD1 matches 8 bases. The CDR3: CASSDNNRGSGYGYTF. DNA of the CDR3: TGTGCCAGCAGCGACAACAACAGGGGGTCTGGCTATGGCTACACCTTC.